This is a list of T cell receptor beta chains from one sample in a study of human T cells and chemical hapten exposure. TCRdb analysed the RACE reads with MiXCR anew, one entry per CDR3 protein. The sample holds approximately 91,000 distinct CDR3 sequences, around 10% seen once. This material consisted of whole blood, taken in connection with sensitization to the hapten diphenylcyclopropenone (DPC). These receptors all come from a man younger than 35 with alopecia areata. Some clones in this sample may be carry-over from other donors' samples. Both conserved end residues are part of each CDR3. A D gene is named only where the DNA matches it firmly. Clone sizes are given selectively: once, few, many, or a class where the clone is expanded.

>TRBV20-1|few|NA|11|TRBJ2-1
CTGERNNEQFF
TGCACCGGGGAGAGAAACAATGAGCAGTTCTTC
>TRBV7-2|NA|TRBD1|14|TRBJ1-2
CASSPDRAAYGYTF
TGTGCCAGCAGCCCTGACAGGGCCGCTTATGGCTACACCTTC
>TRBV7-2|few|NA|16|TRBJ1-5
CASSSGRAKVNQPQHF
TGTGCCAGCAGCTCTGGGAGGGCAAAAGTCAATCAGCCCCAGCATTTT
>TRBV20-1|NA|NA|14|TRBJ1-5
CSARQDYSNQPQHF
TGCAGTGCTAGACAGGATTATAGCAATCAGCCCCAGCATTTT
>TRBV20-1|NA|NA|14|TRBJ2-5
CSARRGKGQETQYF
TGCAGTGCTAGGAGGGGGAAGGGGCAAGAGACCCAGTACTTC
>TRBV20-1|NA|TRBD1|18|TRBJ1-2
CSASPTPGQVAINYGYTF
TGCAGTGCTAGCCCCACACCGGGACAGGTCGCCATTAACTATGGCTACACCTTC
>TRBV7-3|NA|NA|14|TRBJ2-3
CASSLKGEPDTQYF
TGTGCCAGCAGCTTAAAAGGGGAGCCAGATACGCAGTATTTT
>TRBV3-1|many|NA|14|TRBJ2-7
CASSQDTESYEQYF
TGTGCCAGCAGCCAAGATACGGAGTCCTACGAGCAGTACTTC
>TRBV25-1|many|NA|15|TRBJ1-6
CASSEFEALPSPLHF
TGTGCCAGCAGTGAATTTGAAGCCCTTCCATCACCCCTCCACTTT
>TRBV7-6|few|TRBD2|16|TRBJ2-7
CASSLSGGFPPYEQYF
TGTGCCAGCAGCTTATCGGGGGGTTTTCCCCCTTACGAGCAGTACTTC
>TRBV12-3/TRBV12-4|NA|TRBD1|15|TRBJ1-4
CASSAPTGVDEKLFF
TGTGCCAGCAGTGCCCCGACAGGGGTTGATGAAAAACTGTTTTTT
>TRBV7-9|NA|NA|12|TRBJ1-2
CASSQQVEDYTF
TGTGCCAGCAGCCAGCAAGTTGAGGACTACACCTTC
>TRBV7-2|NA|NA|13|TRBJ1-2
CASSNYSGSGYTF
TGTGCCAGCAGCAACTATTCGGGATCTGGCTACACCTTC
>TRBV6-2/TRBV6-3|many|NA|16|TRBJ2-1
CASSYPLRVSYNEQFF
TGTGCCAGCAGTTACCCCTTAAGGGTGTCCTACAATGAGCAGTTCTTC
>TRBV5-5|NA|NA|14|TRBJ1-1
CASSLSVMNTEAFF
TGTGCCAGCAGCTTAAGCGTCATGAACACTGAAGCTTTCTTT
>TRBV11-2|many|NA|13|TRBJ1-5
CASSWDRDQPQHF
TGTGCCAGCAGCTGGGATAGGGATCAGCCCCAGCATTTT
>TRBV10-3|few|TRBD1|13|TRBJ2-2
CAILGQGPGELFF
TGTGCCATCTTGGGACAGGGACCCGGGGAGCTGTTTTTT
>TRBV20-1|NA|NA|15|TRBJ2-5
CSAMREQTYQETQYF
TGCAGTGCCATGAGGGAGCAGACGTACCAAGAGACCCAGTACTTC
>TRBV12-3/TRBV12-4|many|NA|12|TRBJ1-3
CASSSQGNTIYF
TGTGCCAGCAGTTCCCAGGGAAACACCATATATTTT
>TRBV7-9|many|NA|14|TRBJ2-7
CASSRPGLDYEQYF
TGTGCCAGCAGCCGTCCGGGGCTGGACTACGAGCAGTACTTC
>TRBV24-1|many|NA|12|TRBJ1-1
CATSDTGTEAFF
TGTGCCACCAGTGACACGGGCACTGAAGCTTTCTTT
>TRBV4-1|few|TRBD1|16|TRBJ1-2
CASSLRRQGDNYGYTF
TGCGCCAGCAGCCTCCGGAGACAGGGAGATAACTATGGCTACACCTTC
>TRBV7-2|NA|NA|14|TRBJ2-5
CASSLMGAGETQYF
TGTGCCAGCAGCTTAATGGGGGCCGGAGAGACCCAGTACTTC
>TRBV9|NA|NA|15|TRBJ2-3
CASSREAVSTDTQYF
TGTGCCAGCAGCAGGGAGGCGGTTAGCACAGATACGCAGTATTTT
>TRBV5-1|NA|TRBD2|14|TRBJ2-3
CASPGLAVGDTQYF
TGCGCCAGTCCGGGACTAGCGGTTGGAGATACGCAGTATTTT
>TRBV12-3/TRBV12-4|NA|TRBD1|15|TRBJ2-1
CASSDTGGSYNEQFF
TGTGCCAGCAGTGATACAGGGGGATCCTACAATGAGCAGTTCTTC
>TRBV19|many|NA|11|TRBJ1-1
CASSIKFEAFF
TGTGCCAGTAGTATCAAATTTGAAGCTTTCTTT
>TRBV20-1|many|NA|15|TRBJ1-6
CSARGILGQDSPLHF
TGCAGTGCTAGGGGCATCCTAGGGCAAGACTCACCCCTCCACTTT
>TRBV7-7|NA|NA|17|TRBJ2-6
CASSLGASSSGANVLTF
TGTGCCAGCAGCTTGGGGGCGTCTAGCTCTGGGGCCAACGTCCTGACTTTC
>TRBV4-1|NA|TRBD1|16|TRBJ1-2
CASSHNLRTGSYGYTF
TGCGCCAGCAGCCACAATCTTCGGACAGGGAGCTATGGCTACACCTTC
>TRBV12-3/TRBV12-4|few|NA|11|TRBJ2-3
CASRRTDTQYF
TGTGCCAGCAGACGCACAGATACGCAGTATTTT
>TRBV6-6|NA|TRBD1|15|TRBJ2-5
CASRVTGDGQETQYF
TGTGCCAGCAGGGTCACAGGGGATGGCCAAGAGACCCAGTACTTC
>TRBV29-1|few|NA|17|TRBJ2-2
CSVEDRVGTGNTGELFF
TGCAGCGTTGAAGATCGGGTCGGGACGGGGAACACCGGGGAGCTGTTTTTT
>TRBV6-5|few|NA|14|TRBJ1-2
CASNELGGNYGYTF
TGTGCCAGCAACGAGTTAGGGGGGAACTATGGCTACACCTTC
>TRBV12-5|NA|TRBD2|16|TRBJ2-1
CASGLVEAGTTDEQFF
TGTGCTAGTGGTTTGGTCGAAGCAGGGACTACCGATGAGCAGTTCTTC
>TRBV12-5|NA|NA|15|TRBJ1-5
CASGLLGQSNQPQHF
TGTGCTAGTGGTTTATTGGGTCAGAGCAATCAGCCCCAGCATTTT
>TRBV20-1|NA|TRBD2|15|TRBJ2-3
CSASLASGGADTQYF
TGCAGTGCTAGTTTGGCTAGCGGGGGGGCAGATACGCAGTATTTT
>TRBV7-7|many|NA|16|TRBJ2-1
CASSSNSMSSYNEQFF
TGTGCCAGCAGCTCAAACTCCATGAGCTCCTACAATGAGCAGTTCTTC
>TRBV7-4|NA|TRBD1|15|TRBJ1-2
CASSLGTGTDYGYTF
TGTGCCAGCAGCTTAGGGACAGGGACCGACTATGGCTACACCTTC
>TRBV11-2|many|TRBD2|15|TRBJ2-1
CASSYLAGLGPLEFF
TGTGCCAGCAGCTATCTAGCGGGACTAGGACCTTTGGAGTTCTTC
>TRBV19|many|NA|13|TRBJ2-1
CASSTSSYNEQFF
TGTGCCAGTAGTACTAGCTCCTACAATGAGCAGTTCTTC
>TRBV12-3/TRBV12-4|many|TRBD2|17|TRBJ2-3
CASSLWTSLTSTDTQYF
TGTGCCAGCAGTTTATGGACTAGCCTTACTAGCACAGATACGCAGTATTTT
>TRBV6-2/TRBV6-3|NA|NA|16|TRBJ1-5
CASSYLGVSSNQPQHF
TGTGCCAGCAGTTACTTGGGGGTGTCAAGCAATCAGCCCCAGCATTTT
>TRBV27|NA|TRBD1|19|TRBJ2-5
CASRPTGDIWVLLQETQYF
TGTGCCAGCAGACCCACAGGGGACATCTGGGTCCTGCTACAAGAGACCCAGTACTTC
>TRBV7-2|few|TRBD2|16|TRBJ2-3
CASSWGTSGGTDTQYF
TGTGCCAGCAGCTGGGGGACTAGCGGGGGCACAGATACGCAGTATTTT
>TRBV28|NA|NA|14|TRBJ2-2
CASSPAGNTGELFF
TGTGCCAGCAGTCCCGCAGGGAACACCGGGGAGCTGTTTTTT
>TRBV4-1|few|NA|16|TRBJ2-5
CASSQDRATLQETQYF
TGCGCCAGCAGCCAAGATAGGGCGACACTCCAAGAGACCCAGTACTTC
>TRBV3-1|NA|NA|14|TRBJ1-1
CASSLAHGNTEAFF
TGTGCCAGCAGCCTCGCCCACGGGAACACTGAAGCTTTCTTT
>TRBV7-9|NA|TRBD1|14|TRBJ2-3
CASSRNRGTDTQYF
TGTGCCAGCAGCCGGAACAGGGGGACAGATACGCAGTATTTT
>TRBV7-6|few|NA|16|TRBJ2-2
CASSTPLTRGAGELFF
TGTGCCAGCAGCACGCCTCTGACGAGGGGGGCCGGGGAGCTGTTTTTT